Detailed here is one T cell receptor (beta chain). Its binding antigen is unknown. Within one base of it there is no much larger clone, and no base qualities were kept. The data are from a study of T-cell reconstitution after alpha-beta-depleted transplantation in children (TCRdb year 2016). About the study as a whole: Using TCR repertoire profiling, the study followed T-cell immune reconstitution in a quantitative way in children after TCRalphabeta/CD19-depleted allogeneic hematopoietic cell transplantation.

Library preparation used PCR. The run used an Illumina HiSeq 2500. TCR libraries were prepared with molecular barcoding, using unique molecular identifiers to normalize TCRbeta repertoire quantification. TCRdb trimmed the raw reads at Q25, called clones with MiXCR and kept productive beta chains. Rows with one shared CDR3 protein collapse into an entry with the most common genes and DNA. Within this sample are approximately 500,000 distinct CDR3 sequences, with roughly 30% of them counted one time only. The ten largest clonotypes hold around a third of the sample. What the treatment or condition label conveys for this sample: allogeneic hematopoietic cell transplantation with graft depleted of TCRalphabeta T cells and CD19 B cells. The transplant recipients were children given TCRalphabeta/CD19-depleted allogeneic hematopoietic cell grafts. V is pared back by 7 bases and J by 7 bases, with 17 bases lying between the germline termini. Inclusive of the bounding cysteine and phenylalanine, the CDR3 is 15 residues long. Only CDR3 DNA is held: 45 bases, read in frame from base 1. CDR1 and CDR2, per the germline V gene, are SGHVS and FQNEAQ.

Broader findings and caveats from the paper: The apparently early alphabetaT-cell count recovery about two months after transplant was reportedly dependent on only several hundred rapidly expanded clones derived from non-depleted graft cells. Over subsequent months, a decline in hyperexpanded clone frequencies was noted, and after one year, T-cell counts and TCRbeta diversity were mostly ascribed to newly produced T cells. In some patients, high TCRbeta diversity at day 60 was attributed to recipient T cells and intrathymic progenitors that had survived conditioning.

The clonotype comes from a boy younger than two with Wiskott-Aldrich syndrome, due to receive a stem cell transplant. Recombination joined TRBV7-8 with TRBJ1-6; the D gene remains uncertain. Specimen: PBMCs, collected before TCRalphabeta/CD19-depleted stem cell transplant. The sequenced DNA is TGTGCCAGCATCAACCTGAGGGCAGGCAATTCACCCCTCCACTTT. The encoded protein is CASINLRAGNSPLHF.